Each of the 3 T cell receptor beta chains below was sequenced from the same sample in a study of cytomegalovirus exposure and HLA in healthy donors. PCR employed 60 Vbeta and 13 Jbeta primers. Profiled with immunoSEQ multiplex PCR; TCRdb holds only in-frame clones, not every one. The data show about 170,000 clones, with more than 60% seen just once and 2.5% to 3.5% held by the top ten. The specimen sequenced was PBMCs. The receptors were gathered from a female donor in good health and CMV-seronegative.

This clone has more than one count but fewer than ten. The gene calls are TRBV2 and TRBJ1-4, with 10 bases matching TRBD1. Germline CDR1 SNHLY, CDR2 FYNNEI. This CDR3 region has 16 residues. Trimming at V came to 6 bases and at J to 9 bases, leaving 13 bases not matched to a gene. The CDR3 DNA sequence: TGTGCCAGCAGCACCTTAAAGACAGGGGGCCATAAAAAACTGTTTTTT. This codes for CASSTLKTGGHKKLFF. Looking up the rest from reference TRBV2 and TRBJ1-4 gives the full variable domain: EPEVTQTPSHQVTQMGQEVILRCVPISNHLYFYWYRQILGQKVEFLVSFYNNEISEKSEIFDDQFSVERPDGSNFTLKIRSTKLEDSAMYFCASSTLKTGGHKKLFFGSGTQLSVL.

This chain links TRBV28 with TRBJ2-1; 7 bases are shared with TRBD1. This CDR3 contains 15 residues. Germline V CDR1 and CDR2: MDHEN, SYDVKM. V shed 6 bases and J 2 bases; nucleotides not matched to a gene: 7. The CDR3 sequence: CASSPQGITYNEQFF. The CDR3 coding sequence is TGTGCCAGCAGCCCACAGGGGATTACCTACAATGAGCAGTTCTTC.

The chain couples TRBV7-9 to TRBJ1-1; D not resolved. The ends were cut back, 8 bases at V and 0 bases at J, with 7 bases in the middle. The CDR3 loop spans 12 amino acids. Germline V gene lookup returns CDR1 SEHNR and CDR2 FQNEAQ (reference sequence). The CDR3 loop reads CASRYMNTEAFF. The CDR3 DNA reads TGTGCCAGCCGTTACATGAACACTGAAGCTTTCTTT.